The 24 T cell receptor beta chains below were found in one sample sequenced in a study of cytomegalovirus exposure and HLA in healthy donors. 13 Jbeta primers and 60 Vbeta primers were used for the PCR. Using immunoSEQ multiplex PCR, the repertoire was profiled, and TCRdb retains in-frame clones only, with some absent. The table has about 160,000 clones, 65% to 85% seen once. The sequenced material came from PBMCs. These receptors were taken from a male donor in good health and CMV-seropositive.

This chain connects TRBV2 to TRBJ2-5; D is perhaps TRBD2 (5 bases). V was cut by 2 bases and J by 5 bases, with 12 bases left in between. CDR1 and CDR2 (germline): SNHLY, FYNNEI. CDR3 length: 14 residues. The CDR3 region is CASSELQGGETQYF. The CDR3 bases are TGTGCCAGCAGTGAACTTCAAGGAGGCGAGACCCAGTACTTC.

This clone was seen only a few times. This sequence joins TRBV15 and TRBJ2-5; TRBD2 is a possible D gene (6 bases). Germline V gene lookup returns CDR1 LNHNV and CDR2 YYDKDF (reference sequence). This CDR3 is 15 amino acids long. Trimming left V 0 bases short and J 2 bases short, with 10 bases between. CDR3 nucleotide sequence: TGTGCCACCAGCAGAGATAAGGGACTGCAAGAGACCCAGTACTTC. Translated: CATSRDKGLQETQYF.

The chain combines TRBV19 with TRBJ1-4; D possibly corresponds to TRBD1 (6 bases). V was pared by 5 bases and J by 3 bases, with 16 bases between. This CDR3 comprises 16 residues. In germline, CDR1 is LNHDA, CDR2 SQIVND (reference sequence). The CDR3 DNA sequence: TGTGCCAGTAGTTCCAAACGGGGGGCCTCTAATGAAAAACTGTTTTTT. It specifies CASSSKRGASNEKLFF. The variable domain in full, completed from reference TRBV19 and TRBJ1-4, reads DGGITQSPKYLFRKEGQNVTLSCEQNLNHDAMYWYRQDPGQGLRLIYYSQIVNDFQKGDIAEGYSVSREKKESFPLTVTSAQKNPTAFYLCASSSKRGASNEKLFFGSGTQLSVL.

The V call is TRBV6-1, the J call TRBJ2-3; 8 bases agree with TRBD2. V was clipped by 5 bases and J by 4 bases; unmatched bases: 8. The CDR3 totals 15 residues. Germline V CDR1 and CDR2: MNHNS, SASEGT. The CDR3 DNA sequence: TGTGCCAGCAGTACCCAGCGGGAGTCCCCAGATACGCAGTATTTT. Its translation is CASSTQRESPDTQYF.

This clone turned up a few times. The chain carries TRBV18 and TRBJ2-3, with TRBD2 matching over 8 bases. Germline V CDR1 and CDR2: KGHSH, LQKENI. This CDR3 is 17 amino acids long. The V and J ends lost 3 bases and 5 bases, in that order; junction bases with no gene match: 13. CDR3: CASSPGGASLAGDTQYF. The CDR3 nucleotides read TGTGCCAGCTCACCTGGAGGGGCTAGCCTAGCGGGAGATACGCAGTATTTT.

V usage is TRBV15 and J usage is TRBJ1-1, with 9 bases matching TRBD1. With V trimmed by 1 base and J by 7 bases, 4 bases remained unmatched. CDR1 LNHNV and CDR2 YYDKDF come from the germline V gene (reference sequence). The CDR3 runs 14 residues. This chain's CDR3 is CATSRAGTGLEAFF. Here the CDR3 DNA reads TGTGCCACCAGCAGAGCCGGGACAGGGCTTGAAGCTTTCTTT.

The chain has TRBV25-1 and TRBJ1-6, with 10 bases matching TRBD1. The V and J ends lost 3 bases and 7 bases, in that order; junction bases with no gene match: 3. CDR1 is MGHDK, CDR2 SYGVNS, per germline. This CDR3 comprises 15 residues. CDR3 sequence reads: CASSDDRGLNSPLHF. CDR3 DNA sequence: TGTGCCAGCAGTGACGACAGGGGGCTGAATTCACCCCTCCACTTT.

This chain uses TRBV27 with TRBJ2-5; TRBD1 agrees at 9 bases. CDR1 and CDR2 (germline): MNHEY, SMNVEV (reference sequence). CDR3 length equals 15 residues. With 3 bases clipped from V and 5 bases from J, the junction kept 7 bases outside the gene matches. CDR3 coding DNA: TGTGCCAGCAGTTTGGACAGGGGAGGGGGGGAGACCCAGTACTTC. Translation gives CASSLDRGGGETQYF.

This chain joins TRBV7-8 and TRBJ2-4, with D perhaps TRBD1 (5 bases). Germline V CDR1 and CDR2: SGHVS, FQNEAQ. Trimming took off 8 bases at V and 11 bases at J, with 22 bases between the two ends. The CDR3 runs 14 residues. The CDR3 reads CASAVGPSAPFQYF. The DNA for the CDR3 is TGTGCCAGCGCGGTGGGGCCCTCGGCCCCATTTCAGTACTTC.

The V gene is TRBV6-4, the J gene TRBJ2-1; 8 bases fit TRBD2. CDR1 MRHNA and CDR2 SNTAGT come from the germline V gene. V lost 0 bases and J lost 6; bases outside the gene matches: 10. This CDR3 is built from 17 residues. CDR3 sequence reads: CASSDSGGGRLGNEQFF. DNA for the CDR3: TGTGCCAGCAGTGACTCGGGGGGCGGGAGGCTCGGCAATGAGCAGTTCTTC.

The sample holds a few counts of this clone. The DNA of the CDR3 is TGTGCCAGCAGCTTCCAGTTCAATCAGCCCCAGCATTTT. Translation gives CASSFQFNQPQHF. This chain uses TRBV7-2 with TRBJ1-5; the D is unclear. The germline V and J ends were trimmed by 3 bases and 3 bases, with 6 bases remaining between them. The length of the CDR3 is 13 residues. CDR1 is SGHTA and CDR2 is FQGNSA in the germline V gene. The full variable domain, in which reference TRBV7-2 and TRBJ1-5 provide the parts outside the CDR3, is GAGVSQSPSNKVTEKGKDVELRCDPISGHTALYWYRQSLGQGLEFLIYFQGNSAPDKSGLPSDRFSAERTGGSVSTLTIQRTQQEDSAVYLCASSFQFNQPQHFGDGTRLSIL.

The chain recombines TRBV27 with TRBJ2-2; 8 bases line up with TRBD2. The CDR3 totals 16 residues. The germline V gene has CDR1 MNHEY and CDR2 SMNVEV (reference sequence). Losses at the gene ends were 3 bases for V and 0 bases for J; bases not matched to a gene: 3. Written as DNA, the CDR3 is TGTGCCAGCAGTTTTTGGCGGGGGGCGAACACCGGGGAGCTGTTTTTT. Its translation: CASSFWRGANTGELFF.

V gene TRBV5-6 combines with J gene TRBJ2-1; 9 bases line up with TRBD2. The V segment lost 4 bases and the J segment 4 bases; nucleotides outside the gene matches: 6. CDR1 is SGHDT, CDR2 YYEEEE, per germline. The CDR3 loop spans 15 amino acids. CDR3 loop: CASSLGLAEYNEQFF. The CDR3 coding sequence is TGTGCCAGCAGCCTGGGACTAGCAGAATACAATGAGCAGTTCTTC.

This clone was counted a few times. CDR3 DNA: TGTGCCAGCAGTTCACAGGGCCACGAGCAGTACTTC. This encodes CASSSQGHEQYF. V is TRBV6-5 and J is TRBJ2-7; tentatively, D is TRBD1 (6 bases). Per the germline V gene, CDR1 is MNHEY and CDR2 is SVGAGI. Trimming took 4 bases from V and 5 from J, leaving 9 bases between them. The CDR3 has 12 amino acids.

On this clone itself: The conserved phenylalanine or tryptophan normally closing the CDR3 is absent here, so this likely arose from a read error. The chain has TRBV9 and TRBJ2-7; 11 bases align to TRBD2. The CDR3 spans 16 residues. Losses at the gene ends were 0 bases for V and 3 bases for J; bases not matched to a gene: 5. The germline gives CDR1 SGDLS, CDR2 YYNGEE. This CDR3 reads CASSVAGTSGYYEQYL. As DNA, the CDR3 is TGTGCCAGCAGCGTAGCCGGGACTAGCGGTTACTACGAGCAGTACCTC.

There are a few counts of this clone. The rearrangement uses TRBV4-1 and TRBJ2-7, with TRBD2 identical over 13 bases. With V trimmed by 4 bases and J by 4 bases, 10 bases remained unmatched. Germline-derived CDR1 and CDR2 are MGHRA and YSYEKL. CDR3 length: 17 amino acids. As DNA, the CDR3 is TGCGCCAGCAGCCCACCTAAGGGACTAGCGGGAACTTACGAGCAGTACTTC. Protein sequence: CASSPPKGLAGTYEQYF.

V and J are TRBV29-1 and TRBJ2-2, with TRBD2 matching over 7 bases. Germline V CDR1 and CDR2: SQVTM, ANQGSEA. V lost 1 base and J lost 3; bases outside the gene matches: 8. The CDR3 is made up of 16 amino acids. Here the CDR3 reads CSVEGGGSRDTGELFF. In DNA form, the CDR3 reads TGCAGCGTTGAAGGGGGGGGTTCCCGGGACACCGGGGAGCTGTTTTTT.

CDR3 protein: CASSLTSGSYPPNEQYF. Here the CDR3 DNA reads TGTGCCAGCAGCCTGACTAGCGGGAGCTATCCCCCCAACGAGCAGTACTTC. The V call is TRBV5-6, the J call TRBJ2-7; TRBD2 matches at 12 bases. Trimming took 4 bases from V and 5 from J; bases not matched to a gene: 13. CDR3 size: 17 residues. The germline V gene has CDR1 SGHDT and CDR2 YYEEEE.

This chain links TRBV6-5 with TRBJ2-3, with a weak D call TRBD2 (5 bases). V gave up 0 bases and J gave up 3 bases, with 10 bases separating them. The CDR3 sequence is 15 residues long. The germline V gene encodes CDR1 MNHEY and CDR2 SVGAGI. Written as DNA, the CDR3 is TGTGCCAGCAGTTACTCGAGGGATGCGACAGATACGCAGTATTTT. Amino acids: CASSYSRDATDTQYF.

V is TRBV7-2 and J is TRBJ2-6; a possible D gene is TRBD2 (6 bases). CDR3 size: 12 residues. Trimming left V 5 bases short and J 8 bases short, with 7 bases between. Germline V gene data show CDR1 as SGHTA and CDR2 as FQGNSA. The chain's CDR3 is CASSGGSNVLTF. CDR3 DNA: TGTGCCAGCAGCGGGGGGTCCAACGTCCTGACTTTC.

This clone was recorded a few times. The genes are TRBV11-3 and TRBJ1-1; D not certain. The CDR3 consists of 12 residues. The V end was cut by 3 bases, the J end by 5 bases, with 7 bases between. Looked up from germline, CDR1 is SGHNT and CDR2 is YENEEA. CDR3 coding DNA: TGTGCCAGCAGCTTGTCTAGGACTGAAGCTTTCTTT. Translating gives CASSLSRTEAFF.

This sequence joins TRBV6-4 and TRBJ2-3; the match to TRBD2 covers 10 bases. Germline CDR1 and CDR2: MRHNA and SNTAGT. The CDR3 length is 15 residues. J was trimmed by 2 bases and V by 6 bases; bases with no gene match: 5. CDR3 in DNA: TGTGCCAGCAGAAATAGCGGGAGGTACACAGATACGCAGTATTTT. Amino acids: CASRNSGRYTDTQYF.

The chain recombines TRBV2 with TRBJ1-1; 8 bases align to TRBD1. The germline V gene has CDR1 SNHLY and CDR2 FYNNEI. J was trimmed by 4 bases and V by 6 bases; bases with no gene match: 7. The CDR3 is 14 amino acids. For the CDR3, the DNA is TGTGCCAGCAGAAGACAGGGGTCGGGCACTGAAGCTTTCTTT. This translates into CASRRQGSGTEAFF.

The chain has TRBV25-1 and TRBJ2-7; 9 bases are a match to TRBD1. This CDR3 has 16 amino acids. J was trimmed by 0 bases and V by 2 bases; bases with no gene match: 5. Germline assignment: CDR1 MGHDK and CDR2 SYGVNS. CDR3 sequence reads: CASSEGTGKFSYEQYF. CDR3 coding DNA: TGTGCCAGCAGTGAAGGGACAGGGAAATTCTCCTACGAGCAGTACTTC.